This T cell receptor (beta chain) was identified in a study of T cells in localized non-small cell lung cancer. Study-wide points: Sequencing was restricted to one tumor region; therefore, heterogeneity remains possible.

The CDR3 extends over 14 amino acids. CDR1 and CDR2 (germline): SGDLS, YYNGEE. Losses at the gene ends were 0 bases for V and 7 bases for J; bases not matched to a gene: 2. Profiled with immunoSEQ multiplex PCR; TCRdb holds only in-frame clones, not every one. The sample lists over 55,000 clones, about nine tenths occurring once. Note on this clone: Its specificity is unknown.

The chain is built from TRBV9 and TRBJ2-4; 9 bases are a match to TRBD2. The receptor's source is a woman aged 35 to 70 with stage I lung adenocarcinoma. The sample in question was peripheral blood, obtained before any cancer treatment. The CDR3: CASSVATSGNIQYF. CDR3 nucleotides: TGTGCCAGCAGCGTAGCTACTAGCGGGAACATTCAGTACTTC. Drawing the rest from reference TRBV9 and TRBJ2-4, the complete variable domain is DSGVTQTPKHLITATGQRVTLRCSPRSGDLSVYWYQQSLDQGLQFLIQYYNGEERAKGNILERFSAQQFPDLHSELNLSSLELGDSALYFCASSVATSGNIQYFGAGTRLSVL.